Below are 15 T cell receptor beta chains sequenced from a single sample in a study of blood T cell repertoires in COVID-19. The repertoire was sequenced with immunoSEQ multiplex PCR; TCRdb's copy has only in-frame clones and lacks some. The table shows some 260,000 clones, with around 90% occurring only once. Sequencing input: peripheral blood. All receptors derive from a woman aged 70-85 years with COVID-19, enrolled during active disease.

The rearrangement joins TRBV11-1 to TRBJ2-7; TRBD2 might be the D (5 bases). The germline gives CDR1 SGHAT, CDR2 FQDESV (reference sequence). The ends were cut back, 5 bases at V and 5 bases at J, with 13 bases in the middle. There are 13 residues in the CDR3. CDR3 protein: CASSQTTRHEQYF. CDR3 in DNA: TGTGCCAGCAGCCAAACAACTAGACACGAGCAGTACTTC. Full variable domain (outside the CDR3, taken from reference TRBV11-1 and TRBJ2-7): EAEVAQSPRYKITEKSQAVAFWCDPISGHATLYWYRQILGQGPELLVQFQDESVVDDSQLPKDRFSAERLKGVDSTLKIQPAELGDSAMYLCASSQTTRHEQYFGPGTRLTVT.

The gene calls are TRBV6-5 and TRBJ2-2, with no clear D. Trimming shortened V by 6 bases and J by 4 bases, and 12 bases separated the two germline ends. The germline gives CDR1 MNHEY, CDR2 SVGAGI. The length of the CDR3 is 14 residues. In DNA, the CDR3 is TGTGCCAGCAGAACGCCAGGCCTCACCGGGGAGCTGTTTTTT. This gives the protein CASRTPGLTGELFF.

The chain couples TRBV9 to TRBJ1-4; 10 bases are shared with TRBD1. The germline V gene has CDR1 SGDLS and CDR2 YYNGEE. This CDR3 spans 16 amino acids. Trimming cost V 3 bases and J 2 bases; bases outside gene matches: 4. This chain's CDR3 is CASSDRTGGTNEKLFF. Written as DNA, the CDR3 is TGTGCCAGCAGCGACCGGACAGGGGGGACTAATGAAAAACTGTTTTTT.

The chain links TRBV6-2 or TRBV6-3 to TRBJ2-3; a weak D match, TRBD2 (6 bases). The V gene's germline CDR1 is MNHEY and CDR2 SVGEGT. The CDR3 contains 16 residues. The V gene lost 0 bases and the J gene lost 3 bases, with 13 bases spanning the gap. For the CDR3, the DNA is TGTGCCAGCAGTTACTCGAGTCGGGGAGGTACAGATACGCAGTATTTT. It encodes CASSYSSRGGTDTQYF.

V usage is TRBV6-6 and J usage is TRBJ1-4; D is unclear. This CDR3 is built from 14 residues. Germline V CDR1 and CDR2: MNHNY, SVGAGI (reference sequence). Trimming removed 3 bases at V and 7 bases at J, with 12 bases between. This CDR3 is CASSYARGGEKLFF. The CDR3 region has the DNA TGTGCCAGCAGTTATGCTCGCGGTGGTGAAAAACTGTTTTTT.

The chain carries TRBV6-6 and TRBJ1-5; 10 nucleotides agree with TRBD1. This CDR3 is built from 16 residues. Trimming took 7 bases from V and 3 from J; bases not matched to a gene: 9. Looked up from germline, CDR1 is MNHNY and CDR2 is SVGAGI (reference sequence). The CDR3 here is CASNTRTGGPNQPQHF. The DNA for the CDR3 is TGTGCCAGCAATACTAGGACAGGGGGACCCAATCAGCCCCAGCATTTT.

This clone was counted only a few times. Germline and junction disagree at one end, which may indicate a read error. This chain links TRBV27 with TRBJ2-1; TRBD2 matches at 13 bases. The CDR3 spans 20 residues. Germline V gene lookup returns CDR1 MNHEY and CDR2 SMNVEV (reference sequence). The CDR3 loop reads CASNLLRGTSGISSYNEQFF. The CDR3 DNA reads as TGTGCCAGCAATTTACTTAGGGGGACTAGCGGGATCTCCTCCTACAATGAGCAGTTCTTC.

V gene TRBV27 combines with J gene TRBJ2-3; D perhaps matches TRBD1 (5 bases). Germline V gives CDR1 MNHEY, CDR2 SMNVEV (reference sequence). The V end was cut by 4 bases, the J end by 4 bases, with 9 bases between. The CDR3 is 13 amino acids. CDR3 in amino acids: CASSWGRPDTQYF. CDR3 nucleotide sequence: TGTGCCAGCAGTTGGGGCAGACCAGATACGCAGTATTTT.

V and J are TRBV25-1 and TRBJ1-2; 8 bases align to TRBD1. The CDR3 has 15 amino acids. Trimming took 4 bases from V and 4 from J; bases not matched to a gene: 8. Germline V CDR1 and CDR2: MGHDK, SYGVNS. The DNA of the CDR3 is TGTGCCAGCAGTGCAGGCAGGGGGCAGGGCTATGGCTACACCTTC. It specifies CASSAGRGQGYGYTF.

The genes are TRBV18 and TRBJ1-5; tentatively, D is TRBD1 (5 bases). V shed 2 bases and J shed 3 bases, with 14 bases lying between them. Germline V lookup: CDR1 KGHSH, CDR2 LQKENI. The CDR3 runs to 16 residues. The CDR3 DNA follows: TGTGCCAGCTCACCAATGGGGGGACTGCTCAATCAGCCCCAGCATTTT. Its protein is CASSPMGGLLNQPQHF.

The J gene is TRBJ1-1, the V gene TRBV24-1; D uncertain. The CDR3 sequence is 14 residues long. Germline CDR1 KGHDR, CDR2 SFDVKD. V was clipped by 6 bases and J by 5 bases, with 15 bases between them. The CDR3 sequence is CATSPAGRETEAFF. In nucleotides, the CDR3 is TGTGCCACCAGTCCGGCGGGGAGAGAGACTGAAGCTTTCTTT.

The rearrangement links TRBV4-1 to TRBJ1-1, with 11 bases matching TRBD1. Trimming cost V 4 bases and J 4 bases; bases outside gene matches: 5. There are 15 residues in the CDR3. Germline CDR1 MGHRA, CDR2 YSYEKL. The CDR3 DNA is TGCGCCAGCAGCCGCCGGACAGGGGGCGTCACTGAAGCTTTCTTT. Residues: CASSRRTGGVTEAFF.

The chain combines TRBV19 with TRBJ2-3, with TRBD2 matching over 11 bases. The CDR3 covers 20 residues. The trim removed 3 bases at V and 3 bases at J, leaving 17 bases unmatched. Germline V gene sequence: CDR1 LNHDA, CDR2 SQIVND (reference sequence). The CDR3 DNA reads as TGTGCCAGTAGTATCCGTGGGCCTATAGCGGGAGGGAGGAGGACAGATACGCAGTATTTT. It translates to CASSIRGPIAGGRRTDTQYF.

The chain joins TRBV27 to TRBJ2-7; 7 bases fit TRBD1. Germline values: CDR1 MNHEY, CDR2 SMNVEV (reference sequence). The CDR3 covers 15 residues. Trimming at V came to 7 bases and at J to 1 base, leaving 10 bases not matched to a gene. The CDR3 protein is CASMSTGTASYEQYF. CDR3 DNA: TGTGCCAGCATGAGTACCGGGACAGCATCCTACGAGCAGTACTTC.

This chain links TRBV15 with TRBJ2-5; TRBD1 matches at 9 bases. Germline V gene sequence: CDR1 LNHNV, CDR2 YYDKDF (reference sequence). Germline trimming cut 7 bases from V and 5 bases from J; bases unmatched to any gene: 11. This CDR3 has 15 residues. CDR3 in amino acids: CATKLTGTGMETQYF. As DNA, the CDR3 is TGTGCCACCAAACTCACCGGGACAGGGATGGAGACCCAGTACTTC.